These 24 T cell receptor beta chains came from one sample sequenced in a study of shared clonotypes between healthy human individuals. The assay was immunoSEQ multiplex PCR, and TCRdb's table has in-frame clones only and misses some. Of 950,000 to 1,300,000 clones detected, approximately 72% appear once; the ten largest clones hold about 1.5%. Sample: memory CD4+ T cells sorted from blood. The subset: CD45RA-negative fraction. These receptors originate from a man younger than 35 in good health.

The rearrangement joins TRBV6-1 to TRBJ1-3; no clear D gene. The CDR3 contains 14 residues. V lost 6 bases and J 0 bases, leaving 9 bases between the germline ends. CDR1 and CDR2 (germline): MNHNS, SASEGT. CDR3 protein: CASSRWDSGNTIYF. The CDR3 region has the DNA TGTGCCAGCAGCCGGTGGGACTCTGGAAACACCATATATTTT.

A note on this clone: Within the sample, other DNA sequences also encode this same CDR3. The chain joins TRBV4-1 to TRBJ1-1, with D maybe TRBD1 (6 bases). The V gene lost 1 base and the J gene lost 0 bases, with 9 bases spanning the gap. The CDR3 extends over 15 amino acids. Germline V gives CDR1 MGHRA, CDR2 YSYEKL. CDR3 sequence (DNA): TGCGCCAGCAGCCAAGTAGGGGGAATGAACACTGAAGCTTTCTTT. Translated, it gives CASSQVGGMNTEAFF.

This clone was picked up one time. The V call is TRBV5-4, the J call TRBJ1-2; no definite D call. Germline V gene data show CDR1 as SGHNT and CDR2 as YYREEE (reference sequence). V was clipped by 0 bases and J by 6 bases, with 27 bases between them. This CDR3 has 19 amino acids. The CDR3 coding sequence is TGTGCCAGCAGCTTGGGTCCCTATACCGGGTCCGCTCGCCAGAATGGCTACACCTTC. Translation: CASSLGPYTGSARQNGYTF.

The chain links TRBV5-1 to TRBJ2-5; maybe TRBD2 (5 bases). Germline V gene sequence: CDR1 SGHRS, CDR2 YFSETQ. Trimming left V 5 bases short and J 2 bases short, with 16 bases between. The CDR3 runs to 15 residues. The CDR3 region has the DNA TGCGCCAGCAGTCGGGGTGACCCCGGGCAAGAGACCCAGTACTTC. Its translation: CASSRGDPGQETQYF.

This chain uses TRBV4-1 with TRBJ2-1; D is possibly TRBD2 (5 bases). Germline lookup yields CDR1 MGHRA and CDR2 YSYEKL. V shed 4 bases and J shed 7 bases, with 14 bases lying between them. This CDR3 spans 14 amino acids. Written as DNA, the CDR3 is TGCGCCAGCAGCCCCGGGAAGGGTGGAAATGAGCAGTTCTTC. It is translated as CASSPGKGGNEQFF.

V usage is TRBV10-3 and J usage is TRBJ2-2; D gene unclear. The germline V gene has CDR1 ENHRY and CDR2 SYGVKD. V was clipped by 0 bases and J by 6 bases, with 11 bases between them. The CDR3 sequence is 15 residues long. CDR3 coding DNA: TGTGCCATCAGTGAGTCGACCATTATGGCCGGGGAGCTGTTTTTT. Translating it yields CAISESTIMAGELFF.

The chain combines TRBV5-1 with TRBJ2-3, with a possible D match to TRBD1 (5 bases). Germline V gene sequence: CDR1 SGHRS, CDR2 YFSETQ. The length of the CDR3 is 15 residues. Trimming pared 4 bases from V and 2 bases from J, leaving 14 bases between. CDR3 in DNA: TGCGCCAGCAGCAGGGGAAATCCAAACACAGATACGCAGTATTTT. It is translated as CASSRGNPNTDTQYF.

The chain has TRBV4-3 and TRBJ2-7; D possibly corresponds to TRBD1 (7 bases). Trimming removed 4 bases at V and 3 bases at J, with 16 bases between. The length of the CDR3 is 15 residues. In germline, CDR1 is LGHNA, CDR2 YSLEER. CDR3 region: CASSRGQEGIYEQYF. Here the CDR3 DNA reads TGCGCCAGCAGCCGAGGACAGGAGGGGATCTACGAGCAGTACTTC.

This clone appeared a single time. The chain combines TRBV5-1 with TRBJ1-1, with a weak D call TRBD1 (6 bases). CDR1 is SGHRS, CDR2 YFSETQ, per germline. Trimming shortened V by 4 bases and J by 0 bases, and 10 bases separated the two germline ends. This CDR3 contains 14 residues. In nucleotides, the CDR3 is TGCGCCAGCAGCACACAGGGAGTGAACACTGAAGCTTTCTTT. Encoded protein: CASSTQGVNTEAFF.

This clone has only one observation. V and J are TRBV29-1 and TRBJ2-5, with D possibly TRBD1 on 6 matching bases. Trimming stripped 1 base from V and 9 bases from J, with 21 bases between. In germline, CDR1 is SQVTM, CDR2 ANQGSEA. This CDR3 is built from 15 residues. CDR3 region: CSVEVPARGRGAQYF. Written as DNA, the CDR3 is TGCAGCGTTGAAGTCCCGGCCAGGGGAAGAGGGGCCCAGTACTTC.

This chain uses TRBV30 with TRBJ1-6; D gene uncertain. Trimming removed 1 base at V and 8 bases at J, with 21 bases between. There are 17 residues in the CDR3. Germline CDR1 and CDR2: GTSNPN and SVGIG (reference sequence). This chain's CDR3 is CAWSGRGILNRDSPLHF. The CDR3 region has the DNA TGTGCCTGGAGTGGCCGAGGAATTCTAAATAGGGATTCACCCCTCCACTTT.

The rearrangement joins TRBV2 to TRBJ2-7; unclear D gene. Germline V CDR1 and CDR2: SNHLY, FYNNEI. There are 18 residues in the CDR3. Trimming pared 1 base from V and 2 bases from J, leaving 21 bases between. The CDR3 DNA is TGTGCCAGCAGTGAAGGTATTATATGGGCCAGCCAACCCTACGAGCAGTACTTC. Translation: CASSEGIIWASQPYEQYF. Combining the CDR3 with reference TRBV2 and TRBJ2-7 gives the whole variable domain EPEVTQTPSHQVTQMGQEVILRCVPISNHLYFYWYRQILGQKVEFLVSFYNNEISEKSEIFDDQFSVERPDGSNFTLKIRSTKLEDSAMYFCASSEGIIWASQPYEQYFGPGTRLTVT.

This clone occurred a few times. The chain joins TRBV30 to TRBJ2-1, with TRBD2 matching 9 bases. The CDR3 spans 15 residues. Germline trimming cut 5 bases from V and 3 bases from J; bases unmatched to any gene: 8. Germline values: CDR1 GTSNPN, CDR2 SVGIG (reference sequence). CDR3 bases: TGTGCCTGGGAGCCCCGGACTAGCGTCTACAATGAGCAGTTCTTC. Translation gives CAWEPRTSVYNEQFF.

This clone was detected only a few times. The chain uses TRBV2 and TRBJ1-1; TRBD1 matches at 7 bases. V trimming: 8 bases; J trimming: 3 bases; junction bases outside the gene matches: 6. This CDR3 is built from 13 residues. Germline CDR1 reads SNHLY; CDR2 reads FYNNEI. DNA for the CDR3: TGTGCCAGCTCGACGACAGGGTACACTGAAGCTTTCTTT. Encoded protein: CASSTTGYTEAFF.

This clone has a handful of counts. The rearrangement joins TRBV28 to TRBJ1-1, with a tentative D call TRBD1 (6 bases). The CDR3 length is 14 residues. Germline assignment: CDR1 MDHEN and CDR2 SYDVKM. The V gene lost 7 bases and the J gene lost 7 bases, with 19 bases spanning the gap. DNA for the CDR3: TGTGCCAGCACCGAAGGCCAGGGGACGATTGAAGCTTTCTTT. Protein: CASTEGQGTIEAFF.

This clone was seen a handful of times. The rearrangement links TRBV14 to TRBJ2-3, with no clear D. The CDR3 runs 14 residues. Germline-derived CDR1 and CDR2 are SGHDN and FVKESK. V was clipped by 8 bases and J by 6 bases, with 18 bases between them. The chain's CDR3 is CASANLSPPDTQYF. In nucleotides, the CDR3 is TGTGCCAGCGCCAATCTTTCGCCCCCCGATACGCAGTATTTT.

This chain uses TRBV7-8 with TRBJ2-7; 7 bases agree with TRBD2. Germline V CDR1 and CDR2: SGHVS, FQNEAQ. V lost 6 bases, J lost 3 bases, and 8 bases stayed unmatched. The CDR3 consists of 14 residues. CDR3 nucleotide sequence: TGTGCCAGCAGTCGCGTTACTAGCGTCTACGAGCAGTACTTC. This gives the protein CASSRVTSVYEQYF.

This chain uses TRBV5-5 with TRBJ2-5; maybe TRBD2 (6 bases). The CDR3 loop spans 17 amino acids. Germline V gene sequence: CDR1 SGHKS, CDR2 YYEKEE (reference sequence). The ends were cut back, 4 bases at V and 1 base at J, with 20 bases in the middle. In nucleotides, the CDR3 is TGTGCCAGCAGCCTCACCTTGGGGGGACTGGGCCAAGAGACCCAGTACTTC. Protein product: CASSLTLGGLGQETQYF.

V usage is TRBV18 and J usage is TRBJ2-7; 8 bases align to TRBD1. Trimming at V came to 3 bases and at J to 2 bases, leaving 9 bases not matched to a gene. Germline V lookup: CDR1 KGHSH, CDR2 LQKENI. CDR3 length: 16 residues. The DNA for the CDR3 is TGTGCCAGCTCACCGACGGCAGGGGGCACTACCTACGAGCAGTACTTC. Amino acids: CASSPTAGGTTYEQYF.

The chain employs TRBV6-5 and TRBJ2-2; 9 bases are a match to TRBD1. Germline CDR1 reads MNHEY; CDR2 reads SVGAGI. With 4 bases clipped from V and 9 bases from J, the junction kept 6 bases outside the gene matches. The CDR3 loop spans 14 amino acids. CDR3 sequence reads: CASSSRTGVRELFF. The CDR3 DNA is TGTGCCAGCAGTTCCCGGACAGGGGTCCGGGAGCTGTTTTTT.

The chain combines TRBV5-4 with TRBJ2-2, with 12 bases that match TRBD2. V lost 0 bases, J lost 5 bases, and 14 bases stayed unmatched. The CDR3 is 20 amino acids. Germline V gives CDR1 SGHNT, CDR2 YYREEE (reference sequence). In DNA form, the CDR3 reads TGTGCCAGCAGCTTGGGTTCAGGGTCTAGCGGGAGGGCCGGAACCGGGGAGCTGTTTTTT. Protein: CASSLGSGSSGRAGTGELFF.

V and J are TRBV12-5 and TRBJ1-2, with 7 nucleotides matching TRBD1. Germline values: CDR1 LGHNT, CDR2 FRNRAP. This CDR3 spans 15 amino acids. J gave up 4 bases and V 1 base, and 6 bases lay outside the gene matches. This chain's CDR3 is CASGLAPWTGYGYTF. The CDR3 DNA reads TGTGCTAGTGGTTTGGCGCCCTGGACAGGCTATGGCTACACCTTC.

The gene calls are TRBV30 and TRBJ1-2, with D unclear. The CDR3 loop spans 12 amino acids. V was clipped by 3 bases and J by 5 bases, with 10 bases between them. Germline assignment: CDR1 GTSNPN and CDR2 SVGIG (reference sequence). The CDR3 loop is CAWRAFGYGYTF. CDR3 sequence (DNA): TGTGCCTGGAGAGCTTTTGGTTATGGCTACACCTTC.

V usage is TRBV25-1 and J usage is TRBJ1-2; 10 bases fit TRBD1. Germline CDR1 and CDR2: MGHDK and SYGVNS. Trimming at V came to 4 bases and at J to 1 base, leaving 6 bases not matched to a gene. The CDR3 has 16 amino acids. CDR3 bases: TGTGCCAGCAGTGCCTCCGGGACAGGGGTTAACTATGGCTACACCTTC. Residues: CASSASGTGVNYGYTF.